Described below is a single T cell receptor (beta chain) sequence and its context. Its matching antigen is unknown. Germline CDR1 and CDR2: KGHSH and LQKENI. The CDR3 loop spans 16 amino acids. V lost 2 bases to trimming and J lost 2 bases, with 15 bases between them. The data belong to a study of T cell responses to AZD1222 COVID-19 vaccine. Assay used: immunoSEQ multiplex PCR; TCRdb lists only in-frame clones, some missing. The sample consists of some 120,000 clones, 70% to 90% of them appearing once. General study results and limits: After the peak T cell response, and only then, were repertoires sampled.

This sequence joins TRBV18 and TRBJ2-5, with D tentatively TRBD1 (6 bases). The sequence was collected from an adult in good health. The sample was peripheral blood, taken on day 0 of AZD1222 vaccination. The CDR3 loop reads CASSPSRGLVQETQYF. The CDR3 coding sequence is TGTGCCAGCTCACCATCCAGGGGCTTAGTGCAAGAGACCCAGTACTTC.